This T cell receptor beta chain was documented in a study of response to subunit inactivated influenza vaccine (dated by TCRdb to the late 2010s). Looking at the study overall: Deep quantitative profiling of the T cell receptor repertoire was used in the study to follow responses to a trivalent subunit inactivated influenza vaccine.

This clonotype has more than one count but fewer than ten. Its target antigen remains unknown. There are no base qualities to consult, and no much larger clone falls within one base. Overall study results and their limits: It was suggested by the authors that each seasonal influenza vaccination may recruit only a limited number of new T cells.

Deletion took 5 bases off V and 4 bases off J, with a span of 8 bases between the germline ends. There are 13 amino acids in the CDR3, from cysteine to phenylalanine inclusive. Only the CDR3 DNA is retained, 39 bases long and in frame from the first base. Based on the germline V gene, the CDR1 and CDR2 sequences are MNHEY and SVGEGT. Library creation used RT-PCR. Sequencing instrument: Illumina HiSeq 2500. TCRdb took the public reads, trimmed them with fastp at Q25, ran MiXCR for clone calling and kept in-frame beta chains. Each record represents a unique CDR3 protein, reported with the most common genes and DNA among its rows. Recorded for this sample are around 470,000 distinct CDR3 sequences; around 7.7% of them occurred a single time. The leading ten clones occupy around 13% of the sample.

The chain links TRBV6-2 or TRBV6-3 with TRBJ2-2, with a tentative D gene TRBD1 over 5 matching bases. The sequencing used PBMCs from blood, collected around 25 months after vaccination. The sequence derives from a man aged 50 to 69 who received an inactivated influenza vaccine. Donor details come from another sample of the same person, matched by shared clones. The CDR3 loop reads CASSVTATGELFF. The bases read TGTGCCAGCAGTGTGACAGCCACCGGGGAGCTGTTTTTT.